Each of the 26 T cell receptor beta chains below was sequenced from the same sample in a study of cytomegalovirus exposure and HLA in healthy donors. The PCR made use of 60 Vbeta and 13 Jbeta primers. TCRdb's table, derived via immunoSEQ multiplex PCR, lists solely in-frame clones and lacks some. Of approximately 77,000 clones listed, over 65% were seen once; the top ten hold approximately 4.5%. Sequencing was carried out using PBMCs. These TCRs come from a man aged 35-49 years in good health and CMV-seronegative.

The V and J genes are TRBV30 and TRBJ2-5; 8 bases are a match to TRBD1. Germline CDR1 GTSNPN, CDR2 SVGIG (reference sequence). The CDR3 has 15 amino acids. V shed 3 bases and J 1 base; nucleotides not matched to a gene: 7. The CDR3 loop is CAWSADRGGQETQYF. The CDR3 DNA sequence: TGTGCCTGGAGCGCCGACAGGGGCGGCCAAGAGACCCAGTACTTC.

This chain joins TRBV4-3 and TRBJ1-4; D is unresolved. The germline V gene has CDR1 LGHNA and CDR2 YSLEER. The CDR3 has 13 amino acids. V lost 3 bases, J lost 8 bases, and 10 bases lay in between. CDR3 nucleotides: TGCGCCAGCAGCCACCTCGGAGGGGAAAAACTGTTTTTT. Protein sequence: CASSHLGGEKLFF.

This clone was counted once. V usage is TRBV28 and J usage is TRBJ2-5; 8 bases are a match to TRBD2. In germline, CDR1 is MDHEN, CDR2 SYDVKM. Trimming took 2 bases from V and 1 from J; bases not matched to a gene: 0. The CDR3 sequence is 14 residues long. This CDR3 reads CASSLLAGQETQYF. DNA of the CDR3: TGTGCCAGCAGTTTACTAGCGGGCCAAGAGACCCAGTACTTC.

The DNA of the CDR3 is TGTGCCAGCAGCCCCGGGACAGGGGGCACTGAAGCTTTCTTT. Its translation: CASSPGTGGTEAFF. V is TRBV7-9 and J is TRBJ1-1, with 11 bases identical to TRBD1. The CDR3 is 14 amino acids. J gave up 4 bases and V 5 bases, and 3 bases lay outside the gene matches. The germline gives CDR1 SEHNR, CDR2 FQNEAQ (reference sequence).

The rearrangement joins TRBV6-5 to TRBJ2-3; 7 positions match TRBD2. Trimming took 4 bases from V and 6 from J; bases not matched to a gene: 10. The CDR3 length is 15 residues. Germline lookup yields CDR1 MNHEY and CDR2 SVGAGI. This CDR3 is CASSSSAGWMDTQYF. The CDR3 coding sequence is TGTGCCAGCAGTTCCTCAGCGGGGTGGATGGATACGCAGTATTTT.

The chain is built from TRBV19 and TRBJ1-1; 12 bases are shared with TRBD1. In germline, CDR1 is LNHDA, CDR2 SQIVND (reference sequence). J lost 6 bases, V lost 3 bases, and 8 bases had no gene match. The CDR3 consists of 16 residues. CDR3 sequence reads: CASSMPGTGGIAEAFF. CDR3 coding DNA: TGTGCCAGTAGTATGCCCGGGACAGGGGGCATCGCTGAAGCTTTCTTT.

This clone was detected a few times. The rearrangement joins TRBV7-2 to TRBJ1-1; tentatively, D is TRBD1 (6 bases). V was clipped by 0 bases and J by 6 bases, with 14 bases between them. This CDR3 has 15 residues. Germline assignment: CDR1 SGHTA and CDR2 FQGNSA. Here the CDR3 DNA reads TGTGCCAGCAGCTTAGCCCCAGGGGTCCAATCTGAAGCTTTCTTT. Its protein is CASSLAPGVQSEAFF.

This clone was seen just once. The chain recombines TRBV5-1 with TRBJ2-3; 9 bases match TRBD2. Germline loops: CDR1 SGHRS, CDR2 YFSETQ. V shed 5 bases and J 6 bases; nucleotides not matched to a gene: 10. This CDR3 comprises 15 residues. The CDR3 nucleotides read TGCGCCAGCAGACCCTTAGCGGGAGAATCTGATACGCAGTATTTT. Amino acid sequence: CASRPLAGESDTQYF.

This chain links TRBV29-1 with TRBJ2-3, with a tentative D call TRBD1 (5 bases). V dropped 7 bases and J dropped 0 bases, with 17 bases sitting between them. Germline V lookup: CDR1 SQVTM, CDR2 ANQGSEA. The CDR3 is 15 amino acids. CDR3 DNA: TGCAGCGCGGCTTCTGTAGGGGCAAGCACAGATACGCAGTATTTT. It yields the protein CSAASVGASTDTQYF.

This clone was detected only once. The V gene is TRBV19, the J gene TRBJ1-2, with TRBD1 matching over 11 bases. The CDR3 covers 14 residues. V lost 4 bases to trimming and J lost 5 bases; unmatched junction nucleotides: 3. From germline, CDR1 is LNHDA and CDR2 SQIVND (reference sequence). The CDR3 coding sequence is TGTGCCAGTAGTAGCGGACAGGGGGCATATGGCTACACCTTC. It specifies CASSSGQGAYGYTF.

The chain has TRBV6-5 and TRBJ1-2; D unresolved. The CDR3 runs to 12 residues. Deletions cut 5 bases from V and 4 bases from J, with 8 bases between. From germline, CDR1 is MNHEY and CDR2 SVGAGI. In DNA, the CDR3 is TGTGCCAGCAGTGAGGGTGGCTATGGCTACACCTTC. It yields the protein CASSEGGYGYTF.

The V gene is TRBV11-2, the J gene TRBJ1-1; weak D call: TRBD1 (5 bases). The V gene lost 6 bases and the J gene lost 4 bases, with 12 bases spanning the gap. Germline CDR1 reads SGHAT; CDR2 reads FQNNGV. The CDR3 consists of 13 residues. The CDR3 region is CASSPRGGTEAFF. The DNA for the CDR3 is TGTGCCAGCAGTCCTAGGGGTGGCACTGAAGCTTTCTTT.

This chain connects TRBV5-4 to TRBJ2-3, with D possibly TRBD1 on 5 matching bases. This CDR3 contains 16 residues. V was pared by 2 bases and J by 0 bases, with 13 bases between. Germline values: CDR1 SGHNT, CDR2 YYREEE (reference sequence). The CDR3 DNA reads TGTGCCAGCAGCTTCCCCGACAGCTCTAGCACAGATACGCAGTATTTT. Its translation: CASSFPDSSSTDTQYF.

This chain uses TRBV30 with TRBJ2-4; TRBD2 agrees at 7 bases. V trimming: 6 bases; J trimming: 3 bases; junction bases outside the gene matches: 2. The CDR3 covers 12 residues. Germline CDR1 reads GTSNPN; CDR2 reads SVGIG (reference sequence). As DNA, the CDR3 is TGTGCCTGCCGGGGGGACAAAAACATTCAGTACTTC. Translated, it gives CACRGDKNIQYF.

This chain connects TRBV13 to TRBJ1-2; maybe TRBD1 (6 bases). The V gene lost 5 bases and the J gene lost 4 bases, with 17 bases spanning the gap. The CDR3 contains 15 residues. Germline V CDR1 and CDR2: PRHDT, FYEKMQ (reference sequence). The CDR3 DNA is TGTGCCAGCAGCCCCGGACAGCCGGTATCCTATGGCTACACCTTC. This encodes CASSPGQPVSYGYTF.

This chain connects TRBV7-2 to TRBJ2-5; 12 bases fit TRBD2. The CDR3 runs 14 residues. J lost 2 bases, V lost 7 bases, and 2 bases had no gene match. CDR1 SGHTA and CDR2 FQGNSA come from the germline V gene. Here the CDR3 DNA reads TGTGCCAGCACGCTAGCGGGAGGGCAAGAGACCCAGTACTTC. This encodes CASTLAGGQETQYF.

The chain is built from TRBV19 and TRBJ1-1; perhaps TRBD1 as D (6 bases). The CDR3 sequence is 13 residues long. The V end lost 3 bases, the J end lost 6 bases, and 11 bases lay between the germline ends. Germline loops: CDR1 LNHDA, CDR2 SQIVND (reference sequence). The CDR3: CASSIRQGPEAFF. CDR3 DNA: TGTGCCAGTAGTATTAGGCAGGGGCCTGAAGCTTTCTTT.

The rearrangement links TRBV6-5 to TRBJ2-3; 7 positions match TRBD2. The V gene end was trimmed by 7 bases and the J gene end by 8 bases; junction bases not matched to a gene: 9. This CDR3 has 13 residues. Per the germline V gene, CDR1 is MNHEY and CDR2 is SVGAGI. CDR3 residues: CASTGAGLVTQYF. In nucleotides, the CDR3 is TGTGCCAGCACAGGAGCGGGATTAGTTACGCAGTATTTT.

This CDR3 is CASSVSAAGVGEQFF. For the CDR3, the DNA is TGTGCCAGCAGCGTATCGGCAGCGGGAGTTGGGGAGCAGTTCTTC. V gene TRBV9 combines with J gene TRBJ2-1; TRBD2 matches at 8 bases. This CDR3 contains 15 residues. CDR1 is SGDLS, CDR2 YYNGEE, per germline. Trimming cost V 1 base and J 10 bases; bases outside gene matches: 10.

The chain couples TRBV7-9 to TRBJ2-5, with a tentative D call TRBD1 (5 bases). The DNA end is a closer match to TRBJ2-7, so the J assignment may be wrong. This CDR3 region has 15 residues. Per germline, CDR1 SEHNR and CDR2 FQNEAQ (reference sequence). The CDR3 nucleotides read TGTGCCAGCAGCTCCGTCCAGGGTCGAAGGTACGAGCAGTACTTC. This encodes CASSSVQGRRYEQYF.

The chain joins TRBV5-1 to TRBJ1-2, with D hard to call. The V gene lost 0 bases and the J gene lost 0 bases, with 3 bases spanning the gap. CDR1 is SGHRS, CDR2 YFSETQ, per germline. The CDR3 is made up of 13 amino acids. In DNA form, the CDR3 reads TGCGCCAGCAGCTTGGCCACTAACTATGGCTACACCTTC. This sequence encodes CASSLATNYGYTF.

The rearrangement joins TRBV27 to TRBJ1-4; no clear D. Germline lookup yields CDR1 MNHEY and CDR2 SMNVEV (reference sequence). V shed 9 bases and J shed 8 bases, with 10 bases lying between them. This CDR3 comprises 11 residues. CDR3: CASKTEEKLFF. CDR3 bases: TGTGCCAGTAAGACGGAGGAAAAACTGTTTTTT.

This rearrangement joins TRBV9 to TRBJ1-1; D gene ambiguous. Germline CDR1 is SGDLS and CDR2 is YYNGEE. V lost 0 bases and J 2 bases, leaving 8 bases between the germline ends. The CDR3 contains 14 residues. The CDR3 spells CASSVEMANTEAFF. The CDR3 nucleotides are TGTGCCAGCAGCGTAGAAATGGCTAACACTGAAGCTTTCTTT.

The V and J genes are TRBV5-4 and TRBJ2-7; 7 bases are shared with TRBD1. The CDR3 consists of 14 residues. Germline V gene lookup returns CDR1 SGHNT and CDR2 YYREEE (reference sequence). The J segment lost 0 bases and the V segment lost 4 bases, leaving 4 bases of the junction unmatched. The DNA for the CDR3 is TGTGCCAGCAGCCCGACAGGGAGCTCCTACGAGCAGTACTTC. Translating gives CASSPTGSSYEQYF.

For the CDR3, the DNA is TGTGCCAGCAGCTTACTTGGGGGAGGGAGGTACGAGCAGTACTTC. Protein sequence: CASSLLGGGRYEQYF. The chain is built from TRBV7-2 and TRBJ2-7; 7 bases are shared with TRBD2. Germline trimming cut 2 bases from V and 4 bases from J; bases unmatched to any gene: 8. This CDR3 comprises 15 residues. Germline values: CDR1 SGHTA, CDR2 FQGNSA.

In its sample, this clone was seen once. V and J are TRBV5-4 and TRBJ1-2, with D uncertain. The CDR3 loop spans 16 amino acids. The V gene lost 4 bases and the J gene lost 7 bases, with 23 bases spanning the gap. Germline loops: CDR1 SGHNT, CDR2 YYREEE (reference sequence). CDR3: CASSREAAGTFIGYTF. CDR3 bases: TGTGCCAGCAGCCGGGAGGCAGCTGGAACTTTTATTGGCTACACCTTC.